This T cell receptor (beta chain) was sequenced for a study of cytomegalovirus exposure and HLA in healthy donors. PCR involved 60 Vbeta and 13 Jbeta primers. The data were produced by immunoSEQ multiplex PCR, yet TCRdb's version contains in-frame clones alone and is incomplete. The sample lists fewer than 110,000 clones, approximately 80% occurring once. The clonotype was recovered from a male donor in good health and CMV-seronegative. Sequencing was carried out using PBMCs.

The CDR3 coding sequence is TGTGCCAGCGGCCGGACTAGCGGGGGACAAGAGACCCAGTACTTC. The encoded protein is CASGRTSGGQETQYF. This rearrangement joins TRBV6-5 to TRBJ2-5; TRBD2 aligns across 13 bases. There are 15 residues in the CDR3. V dropped 8 bases and J dropped 2; count of bases not matched to a gene: 5. Germline CDR1 reads MNHEY; CDR2 reads SVGAGI.